This T cell receptor beta chain was sequenced in a study of blood T cell repertoires in COVID-19. As for the study in general: Sample material is recorded as cDNA or gDNA derived from T cells, B-cell-depleted T cells, or PBMCs.

The length of the CDR3 is 13 residues. The V gene lost 5 bases and the J gene lost 11 bases, with 17 bases spanning the gap. Germline values: CDR1 SGHVS, CDR2 FQNEAQ. Using immunoSEQ multiplex PCR, the repertoire was profiled, and TCRdb retains in-frame clones only, with some absent. This sample has fewer than 120,000 clones, with almost 80% found just once. Sequenced: peripheral blood. This chain joins TRBV7-8 and TRBJ2-3; perhaps TRBD2 as D (6 bases). The TCR sequence derives from an elderly woman with active or convalescent COVID-19. The CDR3 bases are TGTGCCAGCAGCCCCAGACTAGAAAAGAAGCAGTATTTT. It encodes CASSPRLEKKQYF. The full variable domain, with the rest looked up from reference TRBV7-8 and TRBJ2-3, is GAGVSQSPRYKVAKRGQDVALRCDPISGHVSLFWYQQALGQGPEFLTYFQNEAQLDKSGLPSDRFFAERPEGSVSTLKIQRTQQEDSAVYLCASSPRLEKKQYFGPGTRLTVL.